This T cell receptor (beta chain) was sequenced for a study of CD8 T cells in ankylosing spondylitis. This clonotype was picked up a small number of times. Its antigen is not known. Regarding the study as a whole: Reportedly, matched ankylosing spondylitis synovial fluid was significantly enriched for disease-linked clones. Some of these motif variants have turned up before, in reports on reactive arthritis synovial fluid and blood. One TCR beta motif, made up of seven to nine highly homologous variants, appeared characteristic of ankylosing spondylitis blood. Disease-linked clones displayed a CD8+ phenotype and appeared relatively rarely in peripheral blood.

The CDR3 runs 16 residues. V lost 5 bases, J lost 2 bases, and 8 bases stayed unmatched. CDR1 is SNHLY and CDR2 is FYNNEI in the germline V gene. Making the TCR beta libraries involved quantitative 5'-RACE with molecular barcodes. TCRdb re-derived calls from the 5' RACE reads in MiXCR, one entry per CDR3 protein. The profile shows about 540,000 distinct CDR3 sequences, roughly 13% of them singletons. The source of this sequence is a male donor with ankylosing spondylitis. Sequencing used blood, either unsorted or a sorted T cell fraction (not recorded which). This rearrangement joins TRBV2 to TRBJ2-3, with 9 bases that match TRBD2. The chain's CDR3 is CASSKQKGLATDTQYF. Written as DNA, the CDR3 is TGTGCCAGCAGTAAACAGAAGGGACTAGCCACAGATACGCAGTATTTT.